This T cell receptor beta chain comes out of a study of molecular identifiers for immune sequencing clone quantification. The CDR3 extends over 14 amino acids. CDR1 SGHDT and CDR2 YYEEEE come from the germline V gene. Regarding this clonotype: The antigen is undetermined. A much bigger clone sits one base away, suggesting this may be a read error.

General study points: More than 99% of effector molecules, versus under 1% of naive-cell molecules, belonged to clones above 20 RNA copies.

Using its own MiXCR run on the PCR reads, TCRdb lists one record per CDR3 protein. The sample records approximately 320,000 distinct CDR3 sequences, about 22% being singletons. The clonotype comes from a human donor in good health. Some libraries in this study had Jurkat cell RNA spiked in. The V and J genes are TRBV5-6 and TRBJ1-1; TRBD1 aligns across 7 bases. Sequencing used naive CD8+ T cells from blood, with Jurkat cell RNA spiked in. Subset described: FACS-sorted CD8+CD4-CCR7+CD45RA+ naive T cells. The CDR3 region is CASSPDRVGTEALF. CDR3 coding DNA: TGTGCCAGCAGTCCTGACAGGGTCGGAACTGAAGCTCTCTTT.